This record covers a single T cell receptor (beta chain). The sample belongs to a study of control samples from healthy donors and cancer patients. Only in-frame clones appear in the TCRdb table, and some are missing; sequencing was by immunoSEQ multiplex PCR. The data contain approximately 120,000 clones, 87% of them singletons. The sample comprised blood. The TCR was taken from a man aged 35 to 55 in good health.

Written as DNA, the CDR3 is TGTGCCAGCAGCTCCCCTCGGGAGGGACCGGGCTACACCTTC. This codes for CASSSPREGPGYTF. This chain joins TRBV7-9 and TRBJ1-2; the D gene is possibly TRBD1 (5 bases). Trimming pared 4 bases from V and 8 bases from J, leaving 17 bases between. The CDR3 totals 14 residues. Germline assignment: CDR1 SEHNR and CDR2 FQNEAQ (reference sequence).